These 15 T cell receptor beta chains came from one sample sequenced in a study of OX40 agonist ivuxolimab in advanced cancers. Libraries were made using the immunoSEQ multiplex PCR assay. The source is immuneACCESS, and TCRdb retained only in-frame sequences with V and J called. Part of the clones is not carried over; for the studies checked, unresolved V genes explain less than half of this, and the remainder is unexplained. The sample table shows approximately 17,000 clones, and 80% to 85% are seen once. Clones ranked in the top ten supply roughly 44% of the sample. The source was CD4+ or CD8+ T cells sorted from blood, collected in a trial of the OX40 agonist ivuxolimab. The receptors here all came from an adult with an advanced solid tumor such as melanoma, head and neck, liver or kidney cancer.

In its sample, this clone was seen once. CDR3 DNA sequence: TGTGCCAGCAGCTTAAATAGTTTCCGCACAGATACGCAGTATTTT. Protein: CASSLNSFRTDTQYF. The J gene is TRBJ2-3, the V gene TRBV11-2; D call uncertain. In germline, CDR1 is SGHAT, CDR2 FQNNGV. CDR3 length equals 15 residues. Trimming shortened V by 2 bases and J by 1 base, and 10 bases separated the two germline ends.

This clone has just one count. The genes are TRBV4-2 and TRBJ1-2; a weak D match, TRBD1 (6 bases). Germline V gene sequence: CDR1 LGHNA, CDR2 YNFKEQ. The CDR3 is made up of 14 amino acids. V shed 7 bases and J shed 6 bases, with 18 bases lying between them. The CDR3 is CASTPGGGVNGYTF. The CDR3 DNA sequence: TGTGCCAGCACCCCCGGAGGGGGGGTTAATGGCTACACCTTC.

About this clone: This may stem from a read error, because a much larger clone lies one nucleotide away. This chain uses TRBV7-3 with TRBJ2-2; unclear D gene. CDR3 length: 12 amino acids. Germline-derived CDR1 and CDR2 are SGHTA and FQGTGA. Deletions cut 5 bases from V and 2 bases from J, with 3 bases between. CDR3 residues: CASSPNTGELFF. CDR3 bases: TGTGCCAGCAGCCCAAACACCGGGGAGCTGTTTTTT.

This chain joins TRBV6-1 and TRBJ1-5; 12 bases map to TRBD1. V trimming: 8 bases; J trimming: 5 bases; junction bases outside the gene matches: 4. The CDR3 is 14 amino acids. The germline gives CDR1 MNHNS, CDR2 SASEGT. The CDR3 nucleotides read TGTGCCAGCCGGGACAGGGGGCCTTATCAGCCCCAGCATTTT. It specifies CASRDRGPYQPQHF.

The chain links TRBV28 to TRBJ2-3; the match to TRBD2 covers 10 bases. The CDR3 has 17 amino acids. After removal of 2 bases from V and 2 bases from J, the junction contained 7 bases not matched to a gene. Germline values: CDR1 MDHEN, CDR2 SYDVKM. The CDR3 region has the DNA TGTGCCAGCAGTTTAGGATCTAGCGGGGGTTTCACAGATACGCAGTATTTT. Protein product: CASSLGSSGGFTDTQYF.

The table lists this clone with a count of one. The V and J genes are TRBV2 and TRBJ1-5; 12 bases match TRBD1. Germline V lookup: CDR1 SNHLY, CDR2 FYNNEI. The CDR3 contains 17 residues. Trimming removed 8 bases from V and 5 bases from J; junction bases left unmatched: 13. The CDR3 nucleotides read TGTGCCAGCCGTGGCCGGGACAGGGGGCTTCGGGATCAGCCCCAGCATTTT. This gives the protein CASRGRDRGLRDQPQHF.

The rearrangement uses TRBV5-6 and TRBJ2-2; D is unclear. There are 11 residues in the CDR3. Germline lookup yields CDR1 SGHDT and CDR2 YYEEEE. V lost 6 bases, J lost 2 bases, and 2 bases lay in between. The CDR3 DNA reads as TGTGCCAGCACCAACACCGGGGAGCTGTTTTTT. It codes for CASTNTGELFF.

The rearrangement joins TRBV29-1 to TRBJ2-1, with D possibly being TRBD2 (7 bases). V was trimmed by 6 bases and J by 6 bases, leaving 12 bases between them. This CDR3 has 12 residues. Per the germline V gene, CDR1 is SQVTM and CDR2 is ANQGSEA. DNA of the CDR3: TGCAGCGTAGGGGGGGGGCGCAATGAGCAGTTCTTC. This encodes CSVGGGRNEQFF.

The chain combines TRBV28 with TRBJ2-7; 10 nucleotides line up with TRBD2. The germline CDR1 and CDR2 sequences are MDHEN and SYDVKM. This CDR3 region has 22 residues. V shed 2 bases, J shed 2 bases, and the junction held 24 bases outside the gene matches. As DNA, the CDR3 is TGTGCCAGCAGTTTAAACCCGCTGACTAGCGGGTCCCATTATGGCAAAACCTACGAGCAGTACTTC. Its translation is CASSLNPLTSGSHYGKTYEQYF.

This chain links TRBV30 with TRBJ1-1; no reliable D call. Germline V lookup: CDR1 GTSNPN, CDR2 SVGIG (reference sequence). The CDR3 extends over 12 amino acids. Trimming pared 7 bases from V and 4 bases from J, leaving 13 bases between. The CDR3 here is CASPGWGTEAFF. In nucleotides, the CDR3 is TGTGCCTCGCCTGGGTGGGGCACTGAAGCTTTCTTT. The full variable domain, rest sourced from reference TRBV30 and TRBJ1-1, is SQTIHQWPATLVQPVGSPLSLECTVEGTSNPNLYWYRQAAGRGLQLLFYSVGIGQISSEVPQNLSASRPQDRQFILSSKKLLLSDSGFYLCASPGWGTEAFFGQGTRLTVV.

The V gene is TRBV15, the J gene TRBJ1-6, with D hard to call. CDR1 and CDR2 from the germline V gene are LNHNV and YYDKDF (reference sequence). This CDR3 is built from 14 residues. V was cut by 9 bases and J by 0 bases, with 9 bases left in between. The CDR3 DNA reads TGTGCCACACGTGAGAGCTCCTATAATTCACCCCTCCACTTT. Amino acid sequence: CATRESSYNSPLHF.

The V and J genes are TRBV5-4 and TRBJ2-7; 10 bases agree with TRBD2. The CDR3 is 15 residues long. Germline loops: CDR1 SGHNT, CDR2 YYREEE (reference sequence). J lost 3 bases, V lost 4 bases, and 7 bases had no gene match. DNA of the CDR3: TGTGCCAGCAGCCCGGGGGCTAGCGGGGGCTACGAGCAGTACTTC. It codes for CASSPGASGGYEQYF.

This clone was seen a single time. The junction shows a germline mismatch at one end, possibly a read error. The J gene is TRBJ2-7, the V gene TRBV2; D unclear. Germline V gene data show CDR1 as SNHLY and CDR2 as FYNNEI. The CDR3 runs to 10 residues. CDR3 coding DNA: TGTGTCAGCAGTGGGTACGAGCAGTACTTC. Translation gives CVSSGYEQYF.

The chain has TRBV2 and TRBJ2-5; the D is unclear. The CDR3 totals 13 residues. Trimming pared 3 bases from V and 10 bases from J, leaving 15 bases between. Per the germline V gene, CDR1 is SNHLY and CDR2 is FYNNEI. CDR3 sequence reads: CASSDYGVPVQYF. In DNA, the CDR3 is TGTGCCAGCAGTGATTATGGGGTTCCAGTCCAGTACTTC.

The V gene is TRBV19, the J gene TRBJ1-1, with D possibly matching TRBD1 (6 bases). The CDR3 loop spans 18 amino acids. Germline CDR1 and CDR2: LNHDA and SQIVND (reference sequence). V lost 2 bases to trimming and J lost 2 bases, with 21 bases between them. This CDR3 reads CASSISADSGTPNTEAFF. The CDR3, as DNA: TGTGCCAGTAGTATATCAGCCGATTCCGGGACACCCAACACTGAAGCTTTCTTT.